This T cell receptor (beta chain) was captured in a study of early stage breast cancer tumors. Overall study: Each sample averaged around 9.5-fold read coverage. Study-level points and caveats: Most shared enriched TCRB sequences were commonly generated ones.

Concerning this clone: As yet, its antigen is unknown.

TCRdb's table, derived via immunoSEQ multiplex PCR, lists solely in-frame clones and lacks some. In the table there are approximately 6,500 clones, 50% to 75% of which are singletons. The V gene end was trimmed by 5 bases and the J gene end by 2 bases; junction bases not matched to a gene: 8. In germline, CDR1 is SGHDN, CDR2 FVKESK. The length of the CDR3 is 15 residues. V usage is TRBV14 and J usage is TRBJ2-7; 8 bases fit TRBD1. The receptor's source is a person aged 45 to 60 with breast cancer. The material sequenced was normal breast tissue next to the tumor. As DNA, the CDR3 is TGTGCCAGCAGCTCCAGGACAGGGAATACCTACGAGCAGTACTTC. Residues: CASSSRTGNTYEQYF.